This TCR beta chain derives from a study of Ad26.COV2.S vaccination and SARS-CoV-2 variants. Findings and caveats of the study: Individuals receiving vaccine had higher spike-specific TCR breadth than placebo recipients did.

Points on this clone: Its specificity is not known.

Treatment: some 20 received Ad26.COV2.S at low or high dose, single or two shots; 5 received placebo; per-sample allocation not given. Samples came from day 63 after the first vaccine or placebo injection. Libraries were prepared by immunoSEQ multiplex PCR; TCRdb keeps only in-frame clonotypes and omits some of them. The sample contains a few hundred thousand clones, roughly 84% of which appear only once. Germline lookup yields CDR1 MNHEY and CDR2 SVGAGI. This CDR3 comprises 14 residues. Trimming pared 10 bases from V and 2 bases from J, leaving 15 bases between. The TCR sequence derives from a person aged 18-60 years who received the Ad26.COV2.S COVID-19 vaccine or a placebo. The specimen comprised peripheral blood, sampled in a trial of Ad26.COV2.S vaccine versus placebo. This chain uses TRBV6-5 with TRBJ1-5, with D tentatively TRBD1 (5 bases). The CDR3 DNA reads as TGTGCCACCCCGGGATTGGGGGGCAATCAGCCCCAGCATTTT. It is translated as CATPGLGGNQPQHF.